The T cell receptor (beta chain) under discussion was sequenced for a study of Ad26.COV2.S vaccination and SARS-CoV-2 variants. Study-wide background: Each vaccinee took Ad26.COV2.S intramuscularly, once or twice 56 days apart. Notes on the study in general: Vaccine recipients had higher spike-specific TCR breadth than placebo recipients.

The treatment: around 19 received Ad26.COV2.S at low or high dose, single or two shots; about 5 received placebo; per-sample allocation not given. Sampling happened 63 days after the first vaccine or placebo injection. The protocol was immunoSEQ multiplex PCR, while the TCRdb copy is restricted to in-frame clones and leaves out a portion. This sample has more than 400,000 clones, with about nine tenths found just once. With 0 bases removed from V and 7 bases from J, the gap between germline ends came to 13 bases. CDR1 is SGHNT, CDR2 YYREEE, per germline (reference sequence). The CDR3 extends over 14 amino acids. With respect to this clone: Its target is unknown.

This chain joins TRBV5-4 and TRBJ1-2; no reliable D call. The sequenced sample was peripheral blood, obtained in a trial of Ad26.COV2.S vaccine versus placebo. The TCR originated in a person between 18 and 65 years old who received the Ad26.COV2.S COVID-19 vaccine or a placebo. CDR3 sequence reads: CASSLGQLGSGYTF. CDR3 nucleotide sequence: TGTGCCAGCAGCTTGGGGCAGCTTGGGAGTGGCTACACCTTC.